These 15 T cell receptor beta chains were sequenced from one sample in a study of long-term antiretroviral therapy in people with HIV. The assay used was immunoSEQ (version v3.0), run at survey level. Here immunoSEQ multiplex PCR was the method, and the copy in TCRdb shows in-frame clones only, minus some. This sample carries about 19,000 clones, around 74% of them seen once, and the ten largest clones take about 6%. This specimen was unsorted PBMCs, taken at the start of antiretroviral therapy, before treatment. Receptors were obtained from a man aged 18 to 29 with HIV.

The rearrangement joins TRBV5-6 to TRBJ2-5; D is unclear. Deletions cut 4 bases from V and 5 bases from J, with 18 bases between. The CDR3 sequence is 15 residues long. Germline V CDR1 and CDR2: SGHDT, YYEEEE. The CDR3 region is CASSPTRALGETQYF. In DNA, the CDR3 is TGTGCCAGCAGCCCAACCCGAGCTCTCGGGGAGACCCAGTACTTC.

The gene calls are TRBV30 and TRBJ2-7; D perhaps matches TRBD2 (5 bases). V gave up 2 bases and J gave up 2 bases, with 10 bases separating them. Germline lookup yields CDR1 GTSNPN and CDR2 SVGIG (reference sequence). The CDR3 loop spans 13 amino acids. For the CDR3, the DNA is TGTGCCTGGAGTAATCGAGGGACCTACGAGCAGTACTTC. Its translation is CAWSNRGTYEQYF.

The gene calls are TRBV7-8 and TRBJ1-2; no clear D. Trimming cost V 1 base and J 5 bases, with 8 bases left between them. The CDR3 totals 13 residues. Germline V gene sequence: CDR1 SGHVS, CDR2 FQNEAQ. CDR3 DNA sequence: TGTGCCAGCAGCTTAGGGCCGGGTTATGGCTACACCTTC. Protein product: CASSLGPGYGYTF.

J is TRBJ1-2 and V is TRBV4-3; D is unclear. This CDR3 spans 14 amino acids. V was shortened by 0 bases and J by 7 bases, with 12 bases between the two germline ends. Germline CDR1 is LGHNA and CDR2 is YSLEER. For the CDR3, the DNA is TGCGCCAGCAGCCAAGATCTTGGACCGGGTGGCTACACCTTC. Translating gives CASSQDLGPGGYTF.

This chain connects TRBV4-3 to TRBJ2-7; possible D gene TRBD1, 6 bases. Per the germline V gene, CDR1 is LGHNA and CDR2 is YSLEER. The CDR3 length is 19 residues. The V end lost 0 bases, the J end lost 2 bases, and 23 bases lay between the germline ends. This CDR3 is CASSQDVDIPDRQAYEQYF. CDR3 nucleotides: TGCGCCAGCAGCCAAGATGTAGATATCCCAGACAGGCAGGCCTACGAGCAGTACTTC.

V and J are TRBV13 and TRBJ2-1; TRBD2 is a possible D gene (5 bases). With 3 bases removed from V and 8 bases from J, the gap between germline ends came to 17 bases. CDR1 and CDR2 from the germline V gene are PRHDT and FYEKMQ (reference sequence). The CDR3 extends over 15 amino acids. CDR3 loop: CASSFFTREGDEQFF. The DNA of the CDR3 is TGTGCCAGCAGCTTTTTTACTAGAGAAGGAGATGAGCAGTTCTTC.

CDR3 sequence: CASSLGRGSNEQYF. The CDR3 DNA sequence: TGCGCCAGCAGCTTGGGGCGGGGTAGCAACGAGCAGTACTTC. The chain combines TRBV5-1 with TRBJ2-7, with a possible D match to TRBD2 (6 bases). The germline CDR1 and CDR2 sequences are SGHRS and YFSETQ. The CDR3 totals 14 residues. V was cut by 0 bases and J by 5 bases, with 12 bases left in between.

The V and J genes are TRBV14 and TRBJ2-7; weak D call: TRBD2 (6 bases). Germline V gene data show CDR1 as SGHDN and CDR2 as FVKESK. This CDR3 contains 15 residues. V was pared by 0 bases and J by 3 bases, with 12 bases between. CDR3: CASSQDPGDFYEQYF. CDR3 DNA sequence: TGTGCCAGCAGCCAAGATCCCGGGGACTTCTACGAGCAGTACTTC.

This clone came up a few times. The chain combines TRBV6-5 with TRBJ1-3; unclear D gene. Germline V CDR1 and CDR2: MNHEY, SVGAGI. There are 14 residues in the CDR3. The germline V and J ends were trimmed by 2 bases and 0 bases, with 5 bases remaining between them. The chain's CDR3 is CASSYTISGNTIYF. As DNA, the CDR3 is TGTGCCAGCAGTTACACCATCTCTGGAAACACCATATATTTT.

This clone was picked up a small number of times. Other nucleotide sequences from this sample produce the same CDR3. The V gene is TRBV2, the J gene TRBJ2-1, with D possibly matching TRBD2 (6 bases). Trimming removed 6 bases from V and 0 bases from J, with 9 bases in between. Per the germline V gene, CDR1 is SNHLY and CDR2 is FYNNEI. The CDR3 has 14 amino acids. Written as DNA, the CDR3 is TGTGCCAGCAGCCGGGGGAGCTCCTACAATGAGCAGTTCTTC. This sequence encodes CASSRGSSYNEQFF.

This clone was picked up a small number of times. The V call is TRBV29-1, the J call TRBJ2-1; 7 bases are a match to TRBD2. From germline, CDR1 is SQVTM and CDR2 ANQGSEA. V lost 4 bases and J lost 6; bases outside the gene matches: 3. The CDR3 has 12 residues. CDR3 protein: CSVVASGNEQFF. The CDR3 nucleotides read TGCAGCGTTGTGGCTAGCGGCAATGAGCAGTTCTTC.

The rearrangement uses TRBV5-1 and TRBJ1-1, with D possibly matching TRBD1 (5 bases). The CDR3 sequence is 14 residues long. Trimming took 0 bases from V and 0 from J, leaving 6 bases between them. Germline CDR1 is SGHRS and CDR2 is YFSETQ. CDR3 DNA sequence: TGCGCCAGCAGCTTGGGGGGGATGAACACTGAAGCTTTCTTT. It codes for CASSLGGMNTEAFF.

CDR3 bases: TGTGCCAGCAGCCGAGGGATGAACACCGGGGAGCTGTTTTTT. Translation gives CASSRGMNTGELFF. The J gene is TRBJ2-2, the V gene TRBV7-9, with D perhaps matching TRBD2 (5 bases). Per the germline V gene, CDR1 is SEHNR and CDR2 is FQNEAQ (reference sequence). Trimming left V 5 bases short and J 1 base short, with 8 bases between. The CDR3 covers 14 residues. Looking up the rest from reference TRBV7-9 and TRBJ2-2 gives the full variable domain: DTGVSQNPRHKITKRGQNVTFRCDPISEHNRLYWYRQTLGQGPEFLTYFQNEAQLEKSRLLSDRFSAERPKGSFSTLEIQRTEQGDSAMYLCASSRGMNTGELFFGEGSRLTVL.

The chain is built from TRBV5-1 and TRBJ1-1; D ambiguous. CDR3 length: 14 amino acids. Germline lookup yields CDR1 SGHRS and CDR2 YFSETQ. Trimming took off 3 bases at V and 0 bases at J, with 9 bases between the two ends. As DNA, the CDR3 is TGCGCCAGCAGCTGGAGACTGATGAACACTGAAGCTTTCTTT. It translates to CASSWRLMNTEAFF.

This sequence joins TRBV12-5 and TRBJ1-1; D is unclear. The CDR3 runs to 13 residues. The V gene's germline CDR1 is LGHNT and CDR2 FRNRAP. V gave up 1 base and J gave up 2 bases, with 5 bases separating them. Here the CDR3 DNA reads TGTGCTAGTGGTTTGGGGGGTAACACTGAAGCTTTCTTT. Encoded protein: CASGLGGNTEAFF.